A single sample gave rise to the 27 T cell receptor beta chains below, sequenced in a study of identifying expanded T cells in peripheral blood. Profiling relied on immunoSEQ multiplex PCR, and the TCRdb table lists in-frame clones only, not all of them. This table has 85,000 to 95,000 clones, roughly 90% appearing once. Sequenced sample: blood. Receptors were obtained from a person aged 18 to 75 in good health.

The genes are TRBV2 and TRBJ2-7, with TRBD2 identical over 9 bases. The V gene end was trimmed by 7 bases and the J gene end by 4 bases; junction bases not matched to a gene: 5. Germline V lookup: CDR1 SNHLY, CDR2 FYNNEI. The CDR3 covers 13 residues. CDR3 in amino acids: CASMGAGGYEQYF. Here the CDR3 DNA reads TGTGCCAGCATGGGAGCGGGGGGATACGAGCAGTACTTC.

The chain is built from TRBV15 and TRBJ1-6; D remains ambiguous. The V end lost 0 bases, the J end lost 4 bases, and 7 bases lay between the germline ends. CDR1 and CDR2 (germline): LNHNV, YYDKDF (reference sequence). The CDR3 is made up of 15 amino acids. CDR3 in amino acids: CATSRDPRYNSPLHF. In DNA form, the CDR3 reads TGTGCCACCAGCAGAGATCCGCGGTATAATTCACCCCTCCACTTT.

The V and J genes are TRBV30 and TRBJ2-3; maybe TRBD2 (7 bases). Germline assignment: CDR1 GTSNPN and CDR2 SVGIG (reference sequence). This CDR3 spans 16 amino acids. V was clipped by 3 bases and J by 1 base, with 17 bases between them. In DNA form, the CDR3 reads TGTGCCTGGAGCCTTATACGGGGGGCCGGCACAGATACGCAGTATTTT. Translating gives CAWSLIRGAGTDTQYF.

This rearrangement joins TRBV5-1 to TRBJ1-5; D unclear. The CDR3 is made up of 13 amino acids. The V and J ends lost 0 bases and 1 base respectively, with 2 bases between them. CDR1 SGHRS and CDR2 YFSETQ come from the germline V gene. CDR3 region: CASSLDSNQPQHF. CDR3 in DNA: TGCGCCAGCAGCTTGGACAGCAATCAGCCCCAGCATTTT.

The V call is TRBV11-2, the J call TRBJ2-7, with no clear D. Germline CDR1 is SGHAT and CDR2 is FQNNGV. The V end lost 7 bases, the J end lost 2 bases, and 15 bases lay between the germline ends. The CDR3 sequence is 14 residues long. The CDR3 coding sequence is TGTGCCAGCACCCCGACTTGGGCAGCCTACGAGCAGTACTTC. Translating gives CASTPTWAAYEQYF. Full variable domain (missing parts from reference TRBV11-2 and TRBJ2-7): EAGVAQSPRYKIIEKRQSVAFWCNPISGHATLYWYQQILGQGPKLLIQFQNNGVVDDSQLPKDRFSAERLKGVDSTLKIQPAKLEDSAVYLCASTPTWAAYEQYFGPGTRLTVT.

This rearrangement joins TRBV5-8 to TRBJ2-7; 9 bases are a match to TRBD2. Trimming at V came to 3 bases and at J to 7 bases, leaving 17 bases not matched to a gene. The CDR3 is made up of 17 amino acids. Looked up from germline, CDR1 is SGHTS and CDR2 is YDEGEE. CDR3: CASSSFLGLAHPREQYF. The CDR3 DNA sequence: TGTGCCAGCAGCTCCTTCCTTGGACTAGCGCACCCGCGGGAGCAGTACTTC.

This sequence joins TRBV4-1 and TRBJ2-1, with D perhaps TRBD2 (7 bases). The germline V gene encodes CDR1 MGHRA and CDR2 YSYEKL. V was shortened by 9 bases and J by 0 bases, with 18 bases between the two germline ends. The CDR3 contains 16 residues. CDR3 residues: CASCTGGENSYNEQFF. CDR3 nucleotide sequence: TGCGCCAGTTGCACGGGGGGCGAAAACTCCTACAATGAGCAGTTCTTC.

This chain joins TRBV28 and TRBJ2-7; TRBD1 might be the D (5 bases). The CDR3 consists of 16 residues. V was pared by 3 bases and J by 2 bases, with 17 bases between. Germline V gene sequence: CDR1 MDHEN, CDR2 SYDVKM. The CDR3 DNA sequence: TGTGCCAGCAGTTTGGTGATTGACAGAAGTACCTACGAGCAGTACTTC. This encodes CASSLVIDRSTYEQYF.

This sequence joins TRBV28 and TRBJ1-2; TRBD1 might be the D (5 bases). CDR3 length: 14 amino acids. Germline assignment: CDR1 MDHEN and CDR2 SYDVKM. V was shortened by 4 bases and J by 8 bases, with 17 bases between the two germline ends. CDR3 sequence: CASSWDRPEGGYTF. The CDR3 DNA follows: TGTGCCAGCAGTTGGGACCGACCCGAGGGGGGCTACACCTTC.

J is TRBJ1-5 and V is TRBV7-9; no reliable D call. CDR1 is SEHNR, CDR2 FQNEAQ, per germline (reference sequence). Trimming left V 0 bases short and J 4 bases short, with 4 bases between. This CDR3 region has 13 residues. CDR3 residues: CASSLATNQPQHF. In DNA, the CDR3 is TGTGCCAGCAGCTTAGCCACTAATCAGCCCCAGCATTTT. The entire variable domain, with the rest obtained from reference TRBV7-9 and TRBJ1-5, is as follows: DTGVSQNPRHKITKRGQNVTFRCDPISEHNRLYWYRQTLGQGPEFLTYFQNEAQLEKSRLLSDRFSAERPKGSFSTLEIQRTEQGDSAMYLCASSLATNQPQHFGDGTRLSIL.

The rearrangement uses TRBV18 and TRBJ2-1; D is undetermined. The CDR3 spans 15 residues. CDR1 and CDR2 (germline): KGHSH, LQKENI. The V and J ends lost 6 bases and 4 bases respectively, with 16 bases between them. The CDR3 spells CASSQSVSQYNEQFF. The CDR3 region has the DNA TGTGCCAGCTCCCAGAGTGTGTCCCAATACAATGAGCAGTTCTTC.

The chain couples TRBV5-1 to TRBJ2-3; D may be TRBD2 (6 bases). Trimming shortened V by 0 bases and J by 2 bases, and 7 bases separated the two germline ends. In germline, CDR1 is SGHRS, CDR2 YFSETQ. The CDR3 is 14 residues long. CDR3 residues: CASSLASATDTQYF. The CDR3 coding sequence is TGCGCCAGCAGCTTGGCTAGCGCCACAGATACGCAGTATTTT.

The chain has TRBV5-8 and TRBJ1-1; D call uncertain. This CDR3 comprises 12 residues. V was pared by 4 bases and J by 7 bases, with 11 bases between. The V gene's germline CDR1 is SGHTS and CDR2 YDEGEE. CDR3 in DNA: TGTGCCAGCAGCCTTAGTACCGTTGAAGCTTTCTTT. Residues: CASSLSTVEAFF.

The chain carries TRBV4-3 and TRBJ2-3, with D tentatively TRBD1 (5 bases). Germline V lookup: CDR1 LGHNA, CDR2 YSLEER. The CDR3 length is 16 residues. The V gene lost 0 bases and the J gene lost 4 bases, with 14 bases spanning the gap. CDR3 nucleotides: TGCGCCAGCAGCCAAGATCCCCAGGGTCGGGCAGATACGCAGTATTTT. Its translation is CASSQDPQGRADTQYF.

The gene calls are TRBV7-2 and TRBJ2-3, with 8 bases fitting TRBD2. This CDR3 has 15 amino acids. The germline V gene encodes CDR1 SGHTA and CDR2 FQGNSA. The junction had 4 bases not matched to a gene; V was cut back by 4 bases and J by 1 base. As DNA, the CDR3 is TGTGCCAGCAGCTACCGAGCGGGGGGCACAGATACGCAGTATTTT. This sequence encodes CASSYRAGGTDTQYF.

The CDR3 reads CASSQGQGGYYEQYF. The DNA of the CDR3 is TGTGCCAGCAGCCAAGGACAGGGTGGTTACTACGAGCAGTACTTC. V and J are TRBV27 and TRBJ2-7; the match to TRBD1 covers 8 bases. There are 15 residues in the CDR3. The germline CDR1 and CDR2 sequences are MNHEY and SMNVEV (reference sequence). The junction had 10 bases not matched to a gene; V was cut back by 6 bases and J by 3 bases.

This clone has a single count. The chain combines TRBV7-3 with TRBJ2-1, with D possibly TRBD1 on 7 matching bases. Germline V CDR1 and CDR2: SGHTA, FQGTGA. V was cut by 5 bases and J by 6 bases, with 17 bases left in between. The CDR3 runs 15 residues. In DNA form, the CDR3 reads TGTGCCAGCAGCCCTTCAACCAGGGGGGTCAATGAGCAGTTCTTC. Translated, it gives CASSPSTRGVNEQFF.

The V call is TRBV11-2, the J call TRBJ2-7; a weak D match, TRBD2 (6 bases). Germline V CDR1 and CDR2: SGHAT, FQNNGV. V lost 5 bases and J lost 6, with 11 bases in between. This CDR3 contains 12 residues. This chain's CDR3 is CASSAGGFEQYF. The CDR3 nucleotides are TGTGCCAGCAGCGCCGGGGGTTTCGAGCAGTACTTC.

As DNA, the CDR3 is TGTGCCAGCAGCCTTGGGACGTTCACCAACTCCTACGAGCAGTACTTC. Translated, it gives CASSLGTFTNSYEQYF. The chain carries TRBV5-4 and TRBJ2-7, with D perhaps assigned TRBD1 or TRBD2 (5 bases each). Trimming took off 4 bases at V and 0 bases at J, with 17 bases between the two ends. The CDR3 has 16 amino acids. Germline V gene data show CDR1 as SGHNT and CDR2 as YYREEE (reference sequence). Full variable domain (outside the CDR3, taken from reference TRBV5-4 and TRBJ2-7): ETGVTQSPTHLIKTRGQQVTLRCSSQSGHNTVSWYQQALGQGPQFIFQYYREEENGRGNFPPRFSGLQFPNYSSELNVNALELDDSALYLCASSLGTFTNSYEQYFGPGTRLTVT.

V and J are TRBV27 and TRBJ2-7; the D gene is possibly TRBD1 (6 bases). The V and J ends lost 6 bases and 1 base respectively, with 7 bases between them. The CDR3 runs to 12 residues. Germline V gene sequence: CDR1 MNHEY, CDR2 SMNVEV (reference sequence). The CDR3 DNA follows: TGTGCCAGCAGGGGGGCGTCCTACGAGCAGTACTTC. It specifies CASRGASYEQYF.

This chain uses TRBV7-7 with TRBJ1-1; D is undetermined. Deletions cut 6 bases from V and 0 bases from J, with 23 bases between. Germline V gene data show CDR1 as SSHAT and CDR2 as FNYEAQ (reference sequence). CDR3 size: 18 residues. CDR3 residues: CASSPFSPSEHMNTEAFF. CDR3 coding DNA: TGTGCCAGCAGTCCATTTAGCCCCAGCGAACACATGAACACTGAAGCTTTCTTT.

The chain couples TRBV30 to TRBJ2-2; the D gene is possibly TRBD2 (5 bases). Trimming shortened V by 4 bases and J by 8 bases, and 11 bases separated the two germline ends. Germline loops: CDR1 GTSNPN, CDR2 SVGIG (reference sequence). The CDR3 length is 12 residues. In DNA form, the CDR3 reads TGTGCCTGGATAGACGGAGGAGGGGAGCTGTTTTTT. This gives the protein CAWIDGGGELFF.

This sequence joins TRBV10-1 and TRBJ1-5; no firm D call. In germline, CDR1 is WNHNN, CDR2 SYGVQD (reference sequence). The CDR3 length is 16 residues. The ends were cut back, 0 bases at V and 0 bases at J, with 9 bases in the middle. Here the CDR3 DNA reads TGCGCCAGCAGTGAGTCGCCAGGCTTTAGCAATCAGCCCCAGCATTTT. This encodes CASSESPGFSNQPQHF.

This chain connects TRBV7-2 to TRBJ1-6; D not resolved. Germline V gives CDR1 SGHTA, CDR2 FQGNSA. This CDR3 contains 14 residues. Trimming pared 3 bases from V and 7 bases from J, leaving 10 bases between. The CDR3 protein is CASSLSGPNSPLHF. Here the CDR3 DNA reads TGTGCCAGCAGCTTGAGCGGCCCGAATTCACCCCTCCACTTT.

The chain uses TRBV30 and TRBJ2-2, with 9 bases that match TRBD2. CDR3 length equals 16 residues. J was trimmed by 5 bases and V by 1 base; bases with no gene match: 8. Germline loops: CDR1 GTSNPN, CDR2 SVGIG (reference sequence). CDR3 DNA: TGTGCCTGGAGTGGGATTAGCGGGAGACGGACCGGGGAGCTGTTTTTT. As protein: CAWSGISGRRTGELFF.

This chain uses TRBV4-1 with TRBJ2-1, with TRBD2 identical over 7 bases. Losses at the gene ends were 4 bases for V and 1 base for J; bases not matched to a gene: 4. In germline, CDR1 is MGHRA, CDR2 YSYEKL. The CDR3 contains 15 residues. The CDR3 DNA sequence: TGCGCCAGCAGCCCCTCACTAGCGTCCTACAATGAGCAGTTCTTC. Translation: CASSPSLASYNEQFF.

The rearrangement joins TRBV30 to TRBJ1-6; D is possibly TRBD1 (5 bases). The CDR3 contains 15 residues. Germline V gene data show CDR1 as GTSNPN and CDR2 as SVGIG (reference sequence). V lost 3 bases and J lost 7, with 16 bases in between. CDR3 in DNA: TGTGCCTGGAGGTTTCCCGGGACGGTGAATTCACCCCTCCACTTT. As protein: CAWRFPGTVNSPLHF. The whole variable domain, filled in from reference TRBV30 and TRBJ1-6, reads SQTIHQWPATLVQPVGSPLSLECTVEGTSNPNLYWYRQAAGRGLQLLFYSVGIGQISSEVPQNLSASRPQDRQFILSSKKLLLSDSGFYLCAWRFPGTVNSPLHFGNGTRLTVT.